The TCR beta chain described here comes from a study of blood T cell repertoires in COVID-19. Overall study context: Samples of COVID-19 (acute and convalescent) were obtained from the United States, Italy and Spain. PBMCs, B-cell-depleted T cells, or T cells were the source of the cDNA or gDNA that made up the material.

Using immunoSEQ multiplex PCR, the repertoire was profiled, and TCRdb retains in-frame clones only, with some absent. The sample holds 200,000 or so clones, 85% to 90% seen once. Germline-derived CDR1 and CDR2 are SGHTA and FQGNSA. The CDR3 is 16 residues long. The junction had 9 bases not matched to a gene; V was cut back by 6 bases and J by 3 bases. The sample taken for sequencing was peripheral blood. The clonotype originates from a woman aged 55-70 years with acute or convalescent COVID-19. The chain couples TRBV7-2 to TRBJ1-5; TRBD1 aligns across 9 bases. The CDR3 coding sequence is TGTGCCAGCAGTTGGACAGGGGCGGAATACAATCAGCCCCAGCATTTT. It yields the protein CASSWTGAEYNQPQHF.